Included here is one TCR beta chain sequence, with context. Per the authors' pipeline: Amplification of reference gene primers was used by the study to estimate nucleated cell counts. Produced via immunoSEQ multiplex PCR; TCRdb's table is partial and in-frame only. Clone size and V and J calls were adopted from that table, with D and trimming inferred from the DNA. The profile shows roughly 150,000 clones, about 80% of them singletons. The data belong to a study of blood T cell repertoires in COVID-19. Overall study context: PBMCs, B-cell-depleted T cells, or T cells provided the cDNA or gDNA that made up the material.

The clonotype comes from an older man with active or convalescent COVID-19. Input material: peripheral blood.

DNA for the CDR3: TGTGCCTGGTGCCCGGGCAGGGTAACCCCTGGGGAGACCCAGTACTTC. This translates into CAWCPGRVTPGETQYF. V and J are TRBV30 and TRBJ2-5; TRBD1 might be the D (5 bases). The CDR3 sequence is 16 residues long. Trimming pared 5 bases from V and 5 bases from J, leaving 24 bases between. The germline gives CDR1 GTSNPN, CDR2 SVGIG (reference sequence). The full variable domain, with the rest looked up from reference TRBV30 and TRBJ2-5, is SQTIHQWPATLVQPVGSPLSLECTVEGTSNPNLYWYRQAAGRGLQLLFYSVGIGQISSEVPQNLSASRPQDRQFILSSKKLLLSDSGFYLCAWCPGRVTPGETQYFGPGTRLLVL.